This T cell receptor (beta chain) comes out of a study of blood T cell repertoires in COVID-19. Study overall: The analysed material was cDNA or gDNA that came from T cells, B-cell-depleted T cells, or PBMCs.

Assay: immunoSEQ multiplex PCR; the TCRdb copy retains only in-frame clones and omits some. The table records tens of thousands of clones, 70% to 90% of them present only once. The junction had 3 bases not matched to a gene; V was cut back by 4 bases and J by 0 bases. CDR3 length equals 17 residues. Germline CDR1 and CDR2: LGHDT and YNNKEL (reference sequence). This sequence was found in a man aged 65 to 79 with acute or convalescent COVID-19. The chain joins TRBV3-1 (or the pseudogene TRBV3-2) to TRBJ2-1; 13 nucleotides match TRBD2. Sequencing input: peripheral blood. The CDR3 DNA sequence: TGTGCCAGCAGCCTAAGACTAGCGGGGGGCTCCTACAATGAGCAGTTCTTC. Its protein is CASSLRLAGGSYNEQFF.